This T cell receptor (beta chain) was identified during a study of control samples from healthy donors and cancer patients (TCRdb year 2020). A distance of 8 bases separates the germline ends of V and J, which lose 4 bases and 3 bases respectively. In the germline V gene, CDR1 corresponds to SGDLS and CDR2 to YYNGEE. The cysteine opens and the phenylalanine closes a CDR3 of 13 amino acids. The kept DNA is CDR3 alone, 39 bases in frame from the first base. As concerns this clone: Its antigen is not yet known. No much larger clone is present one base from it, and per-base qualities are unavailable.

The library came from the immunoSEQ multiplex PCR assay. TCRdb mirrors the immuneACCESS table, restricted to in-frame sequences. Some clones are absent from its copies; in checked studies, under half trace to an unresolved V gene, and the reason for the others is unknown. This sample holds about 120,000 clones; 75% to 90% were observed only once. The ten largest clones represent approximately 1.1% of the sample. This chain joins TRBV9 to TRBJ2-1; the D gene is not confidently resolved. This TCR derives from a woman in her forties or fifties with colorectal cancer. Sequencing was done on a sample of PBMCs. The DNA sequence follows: TGTGCCAGCAGCCCCCGATTCTACAATGAGCAGTTCTTC. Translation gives CASSPRFYNEQFF.